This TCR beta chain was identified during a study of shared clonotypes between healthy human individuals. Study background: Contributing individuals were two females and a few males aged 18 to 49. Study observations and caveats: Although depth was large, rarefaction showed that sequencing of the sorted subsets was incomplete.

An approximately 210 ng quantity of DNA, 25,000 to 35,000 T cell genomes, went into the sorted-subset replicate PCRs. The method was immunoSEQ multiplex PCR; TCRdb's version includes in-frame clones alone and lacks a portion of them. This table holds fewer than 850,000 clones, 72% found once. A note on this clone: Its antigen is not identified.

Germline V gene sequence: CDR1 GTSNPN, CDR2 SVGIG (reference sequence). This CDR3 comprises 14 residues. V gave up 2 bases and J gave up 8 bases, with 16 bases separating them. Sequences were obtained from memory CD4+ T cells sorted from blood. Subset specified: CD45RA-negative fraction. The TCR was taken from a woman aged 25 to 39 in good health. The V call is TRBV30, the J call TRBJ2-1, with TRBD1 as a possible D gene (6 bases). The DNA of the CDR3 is TGTGCCTGGAGTCTAGACAGGTTCAGTGATGAGCAGTTCTTC. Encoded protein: CAWSLDRFSDEQFF.